The 13 T cell receptor beta chains below come from one sample, sequenced in a study of T-cell memory formation after mild COVID-19. TCRdb passed the 5' RACE reads through MiXCR, listing each CDR3 protein once. The sample includes hundreds of thousands of distinct CDR3 sequences, 20% to 25% seen only once; the top ten take roughly 14%. Input material: PBMCs or a T cell subset sorted from them (not recorded which). The receptors come from an adult woman who had mild COVID-19 (a few samples of this study predate the infection). Cell type and time point are not known.

This clonotype has just a few counts. The V gene is TRBV11-2, the J gene TRBJ2-1; D may be TRBD2 (5 bases). CDR1 and CDR2 from the germline V gene are SGHAT and FQNNGV. V lost 6 bases, J lost 7 bases, and 13 bases lay in between. The length of the CDR3 is 13 residues. CDR3 nucleotides: TGTGCCAGCAGGAAGCTTCTAGCAAATGAGCAGTTCTTC. As protein: CASRKLLANEQFF.

J is TRBJ2-6 and V is TRBV12-3 or TRBV12-4, with 8 bases identical to TRBD2. CDR3 size: 15 residues. The J segment lost 1 base and the V segment lost 7 bases, leaving 3 bases of the junction unmatched. The CDR3 here is CASTGGASGANVLTF. DNA for the CDR3: TGTGCCAGCACCGGGGGGGCTTCTGGGGCCAACGTCCTGACTTTC.

This clonotype was seen repeatedly, ten times or more. V is TRBV5-4 and J is TRBJ2-5, with D unclear. Between the trimmed V and J ends, which lost 0 bases and 5 bases, there was a span of 5 bases. There are 12 residues in the CDR3. Germline V lookup: CDR1 SGHNT, CDR2 YYREEE (reference sequence). The DNA of the CDR3 is TGTGCCAGCAGCTTGGGCCTCGAGACCCAGTACTTC. Its translation is CASSLGLETQYF.

The V and J genes are TRBV13 and TRBJ2-7, with 10 nucleotides matching TRBD1. The CDR3 runs to 14 residues. CDR1 and CDR2 (germline): PRHDT, FYEKMQ (reference sequence). The J segment lost 2 bases and the V segment lost 5 bases, leaving 3 bases of the junction unmatched. DNA of the CDR3: TGTGCCAGCAGCAGAGGACAGGGGGCCTACGAGCAGTACTTC. It specifies CASSRGQGAYEQYF.

As to this clonotype: Germline and junction disagree at one end, which may indicate a read error. This rearrangement joins TRBV12-3 or TRBV12-4 to TRBJ2-1, with TRBD2 matching 15 bases. The CDR3 is 18 residues long. CDR3 in amino acids: CASSLGHGTSGRMSEQFF. DNA of the CDR3: TGTGCCAGCAGCTTAGGACATGGGACTAGCGGGAGGATGAGTGAGCAGTTCTTC.

This clonotype was counted only a few times. This CDR3 reads CASSFALGPKDNEQFF. The CDR3 region has the DNA TGTGCCAGCAGCTTCGCTCTCGGACCGAAAGACAATGAGCAGTTCTTC. The genes are TRBV7-8 and TRBJ2-1, with D unresolved. CDR3 length: 16 amino acids. Germline assignment: CDR1 SGHVS and CDR2 FQNEAQ. Trimming shortened V by 3 bases and J by 5 bases, and 17 bases separated the two germline ends.

The chain combines TRBV12-3 or TRBV12-4 with TRBJ2-7; 10 nucleotides match TRBD1. The CDR3 has 18 amino acids. J was trimmed by 0 bases and V by 6 bases; bases with no gene match: 14. The CDR3 is CASSSNKDRGTSSYEQYF. CDR3 coding DNA: TGTGCCAGCAGCTCAAATAAGGACAGGGGGACATCCTCCTACGAGCAGTACTTC.

This clonotype was detected a few times. The chain has TRBV12-3 or TRBV12-4 and TRBJ1-2, with TRBD1 matching 7 bases. With 4 bases clipped from V and 7 bases from J, the junction kept 6 bases outside the gene matches. This CDR3 region has 13 residues. This CDR3 is CASSSPGQPGYTF. For the CDR3, the DNA is TGTGCCAGCAGTTCACCGGGACAGCCTGGCTACACCTTC.

The rearrangement uses TRBV6-2 or TRBV6-3 and TRBJ2-2; 7 nucleotides agree with TRBD2. V was clipped by 5 bases and J by 6 bases; unmatched bases: 18. This CDR3 has 18 residues. The germline CDR1 and CDR2 sequences are MNHEY and SVGEGT. CDR3 protein: CASSPRYGGSGSAGELFF. The CDR3 bases are TGTGCCAGCAGTCCCCGTTATGGCGGGAGCGGATCCGCCGGGGAGCTGTTTTTT.

The genes are TRBV9 and TRBJ1-1; D not certain. V was cut by 4 bases and J by 3 bases, with 13 bases left in between. There are 14 residues in the CDR3. The germline V gene encodes CDR1 SGDLS and CDR2 YYNGEE. The CDR3 DNA follows: TGTGCCAGCAGCACGCACCAGAAGGACACTGAAGCTTTCTTT. Translation gives CASSTHQKDTEAFF. The complete variable domain, with remaining parts taken from reference TRBV9 and TRBJ1-1, reads DSGVTQTPKHLITATGQRVTLRCSPRSGDLSVYWYQQSLDQGLQFLIQYYNGEERAKGNILERFSAQQFPDLHSELNLSSLELGDSALYFCASSTHQKDTEAFFGQGTRLTVV.

This clonotype was picked up a small number of times. The J gene is TRBJ2-1, the V gene TRBV7-9; 9 bases are shared with TRBD2. Germline-derived CDR1 and CDR2 are SEHNR and FQNEAQ (reference sequence). V gave up 5 bases and J gave up 4 bases; unmatched junction bases: 6. The CDR3 is 15 residues long. The DNA for the CDR3 is TGTGCCAGCAGCCCTAGCGGGGCTGAATACAATGAGCAGTTCTTC. Translated, it gives CASSPSGAEYNEQFF.

This chain joins TRBV12-3 or TRBV12-4 and TRBJ2-7; D ambiguous. This CDR3 spans 16 amino acids. V lost 2 bases to trimming and J lost 0 bases, with 14 bases between them. The CDR3 DNA follows: TGTGCCAGCAGTTTACCCCCCGGTGGCCGCTCCTACGAGCAGTACTTC. It is translated as CASSLPPGGRSYEQYF.

The V gene is TRBV7-3, the J gene TRBJ2-7, with 7 bases identical to TRBD2. Germline lookup yields CDR1 SGHTA and CDR2 FQGTGA. V lost 2 bases, J lost 6 bases, and 7 bases stayed unmatched. This CDR3 spans 14 amino acids. Here the CDR3 reads CASSLGGGVTEQYF. Written as DNA, the CDR3 is TGTGCCAGCAGCTTAGGGGGAGGGGTTACCGAGCAGTACTTC.